The source of this TCR beta chain is a study of blood T cell repertoires in COVID-19. Study summary: PBMCs, B-cell-depleted T cells, or T cells provided the cDNA or gDNA that made up the material.

Using immunoSEQ multiplex PCR, the repertoire was profiled, and TCRdb retains in-frame clones only, with some absent. The sample yields 90,000 or so clones, roughly nine tenths seen once. The CDR3 loop spans 17 amino acids. Germline V gene lookup returns CDR1 SEHNR and CDR2 FQNEAQ (reference sequence). Trimming at V came to 5 bases and at J to 3 bases, leaving 10 bases not matched to a gene. This chain connects TRBV7-9 to TRBJ1-4; 9 nucleotides line up with TRBD1. This TCR came from a human donor with active COVID-19. The donor label of this sample is uncertain. The sequencing sample was made of peripheral blood. CDR3 amino acids: CASSLGQGEVSNEKLFF. CDR3 nucleotide sequence: TGTGCCAGCAGCCTGGGACAGGGTGAGGTATCTAATGAAAAACTGTTTTTT.